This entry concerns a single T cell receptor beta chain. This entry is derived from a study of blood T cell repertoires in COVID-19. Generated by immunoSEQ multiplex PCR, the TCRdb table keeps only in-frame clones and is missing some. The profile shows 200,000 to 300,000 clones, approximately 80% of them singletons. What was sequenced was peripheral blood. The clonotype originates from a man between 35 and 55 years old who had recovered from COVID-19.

CDR3 nucleotides: TGTGCCACCAGCATCGGCGGTGGCTACACCTTC. It codes for CATSIGGGYTF. The chain employs TRBV15 and TRBJ1-2; unclear D gene. V lost 4 bases to trimming and J lost 7 bases, with 7 bases between them. Per germline, CDR1 LNHNV and CDR2 YYDKDF (reference sequence). This CDR3 has 11 residues.